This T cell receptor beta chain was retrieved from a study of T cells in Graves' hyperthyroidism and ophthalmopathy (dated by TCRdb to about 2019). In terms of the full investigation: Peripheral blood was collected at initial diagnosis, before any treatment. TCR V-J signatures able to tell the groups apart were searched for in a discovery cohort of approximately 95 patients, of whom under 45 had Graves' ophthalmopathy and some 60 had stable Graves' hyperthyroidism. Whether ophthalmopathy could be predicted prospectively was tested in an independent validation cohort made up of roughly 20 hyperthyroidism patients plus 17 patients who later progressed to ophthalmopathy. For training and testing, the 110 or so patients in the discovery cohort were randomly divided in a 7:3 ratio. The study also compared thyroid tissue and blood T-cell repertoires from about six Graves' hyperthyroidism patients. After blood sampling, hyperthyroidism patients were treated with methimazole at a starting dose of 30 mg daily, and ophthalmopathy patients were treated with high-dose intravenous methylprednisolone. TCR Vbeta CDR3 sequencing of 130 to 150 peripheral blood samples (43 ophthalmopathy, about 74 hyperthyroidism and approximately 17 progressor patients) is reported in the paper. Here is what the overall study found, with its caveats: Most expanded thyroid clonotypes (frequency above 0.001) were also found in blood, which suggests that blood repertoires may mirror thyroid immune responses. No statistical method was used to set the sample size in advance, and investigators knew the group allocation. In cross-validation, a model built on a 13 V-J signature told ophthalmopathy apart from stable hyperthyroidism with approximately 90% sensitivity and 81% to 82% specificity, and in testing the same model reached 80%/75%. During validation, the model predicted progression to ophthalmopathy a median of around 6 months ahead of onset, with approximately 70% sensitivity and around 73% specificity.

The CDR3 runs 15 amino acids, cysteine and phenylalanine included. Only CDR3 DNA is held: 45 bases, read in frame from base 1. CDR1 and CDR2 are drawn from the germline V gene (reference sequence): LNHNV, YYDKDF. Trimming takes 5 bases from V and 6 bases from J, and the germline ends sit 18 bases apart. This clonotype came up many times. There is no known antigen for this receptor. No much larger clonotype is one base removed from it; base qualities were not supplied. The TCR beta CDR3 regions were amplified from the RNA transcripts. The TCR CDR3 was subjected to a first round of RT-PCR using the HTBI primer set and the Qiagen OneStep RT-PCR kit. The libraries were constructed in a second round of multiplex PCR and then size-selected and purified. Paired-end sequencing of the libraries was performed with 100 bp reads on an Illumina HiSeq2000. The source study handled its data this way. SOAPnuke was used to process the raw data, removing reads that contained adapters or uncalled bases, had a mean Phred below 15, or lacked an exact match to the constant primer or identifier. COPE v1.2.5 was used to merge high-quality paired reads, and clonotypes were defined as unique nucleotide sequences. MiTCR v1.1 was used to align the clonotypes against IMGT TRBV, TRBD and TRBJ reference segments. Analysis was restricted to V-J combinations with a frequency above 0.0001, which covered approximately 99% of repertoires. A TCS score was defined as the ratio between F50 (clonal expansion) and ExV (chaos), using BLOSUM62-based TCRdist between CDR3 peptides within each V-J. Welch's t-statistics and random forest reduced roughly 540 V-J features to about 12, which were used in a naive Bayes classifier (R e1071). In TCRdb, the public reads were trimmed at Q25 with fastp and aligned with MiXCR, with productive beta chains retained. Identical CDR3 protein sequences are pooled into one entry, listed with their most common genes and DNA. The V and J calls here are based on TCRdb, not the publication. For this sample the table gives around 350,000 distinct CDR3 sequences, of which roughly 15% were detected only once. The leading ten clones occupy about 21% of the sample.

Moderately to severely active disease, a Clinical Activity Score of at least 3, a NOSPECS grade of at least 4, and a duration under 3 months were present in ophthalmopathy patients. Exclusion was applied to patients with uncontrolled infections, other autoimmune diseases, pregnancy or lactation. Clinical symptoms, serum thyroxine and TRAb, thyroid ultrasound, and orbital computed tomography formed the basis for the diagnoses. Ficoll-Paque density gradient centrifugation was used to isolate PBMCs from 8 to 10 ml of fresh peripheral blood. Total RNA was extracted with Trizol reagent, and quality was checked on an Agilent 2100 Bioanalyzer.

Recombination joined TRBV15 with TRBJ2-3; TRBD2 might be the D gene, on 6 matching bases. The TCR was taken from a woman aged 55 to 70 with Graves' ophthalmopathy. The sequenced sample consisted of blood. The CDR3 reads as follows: CATSLGTGDGDTQYF. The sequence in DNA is TGTGCCACCAGCCTCGGGACGGGGGATGGTGATACGCAGTATTTT. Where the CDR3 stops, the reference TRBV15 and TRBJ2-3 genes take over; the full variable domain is DAMVIQNPRYQVTQFGKPVTLSCSQTLNHNVMYWYQQKSSQAPKLLFHYYDKDFNNEADTPDNFQSRRPNTSFCFLDIRSPGLGDTAMYLCATSLGTGDGDTQYFGPGTRLTVL.